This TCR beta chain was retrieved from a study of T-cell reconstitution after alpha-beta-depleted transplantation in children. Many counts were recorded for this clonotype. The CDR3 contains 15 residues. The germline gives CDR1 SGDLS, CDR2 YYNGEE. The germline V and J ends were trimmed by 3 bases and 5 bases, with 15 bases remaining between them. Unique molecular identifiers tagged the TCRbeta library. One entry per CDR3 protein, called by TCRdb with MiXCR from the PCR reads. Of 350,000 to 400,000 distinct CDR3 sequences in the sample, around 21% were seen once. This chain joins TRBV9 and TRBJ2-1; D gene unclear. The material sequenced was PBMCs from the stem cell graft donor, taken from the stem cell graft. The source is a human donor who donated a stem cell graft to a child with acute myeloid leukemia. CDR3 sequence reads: CASSAVETPNNEQFF. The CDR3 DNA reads TGTGCCAGCAGCGCGGTCGAGACGCCAAACAATGAGCAGTTCTTC.